This is a list of T cell receptor beta chains from one sample in a study of shared clonotypes between healthy human individuals. Only in-frame clones appear in the TCRdb table, and some are missing; sequencing was by immunoSEQ multiplex PCR. The sample yields over 2 million clones, approximately 95% seen once. Material: naive CD4+ T cells sorted from blood. Source of these receptors: a man aged 18 to 35 in good health. CDR3s include the opening cysteine and the closing phenylalanine or tryptophan. A D gene is named only where the DNA matches it firmly. Clone size, where shown, is once, few, many, or a class for clones that have expanded.

v_call: TRBV11-2
j_call: TRBJ2-1
clone_size: -
d_call: -
cdr3_aa: CASRSPRGEQFF
cdr3_nt: TGTGCCAGCAGATCCCCTAGGGGTGAGCAGTTCTTC

v_call: TRBV19
j_call: TRBJ2-1
clone_size: -
d_call: TRBD1
cdr3_aa: CASSIAGTGYNEQFF
cdr3_nt: TGTGCCAGTAGTATAGCCGGGACAGGGTACAATGAGCAGTTCTTC

v_call: TRBV28
j_call: TRBJ1-6
clone_size: -
d_call: TRBD1
cdr3_aa: CASSERDSRTSPLHF
cdr3_nt: TGTGCCAGCAGTGAAAGGGACAGCAGGACCTCACCCCTCCACTTT

v_call: TRBV5-1
j_call: TRBJ1-6
clone_size: once
d_call: TRBD1
cdr3_aa: CASSASGTGVSPLHF
cdr3_nt: TGCGCCAGCAGCGCCTCCGGGACAGGGGTTTCACCCCTCCACTTT

v_call: TRBV5-4
j_call: TRBJ1-2
clone_size: -
d_call: -
cdr3_aa: CASSLDGYGYTF
cdr3_nt: TGTGCCAGCAGCCTGGACGGCTATGGCTACACCTTC

v_call: TRBV6-5
j_call: TRBJ2-5
clone_size: -
d_call: TRBD1
cdr3_aa: CASSSGGETQYF
cdr3_nt: TGTGCCAGCAGTTCAGGGGGAGAGACCCAGTACTTC

v_call: TRBV9
j_call: TRBJ2-3
clone_size: -
d_call: TRBD2
cdr3_aa: CASSVASGGSTDTQYF
cdr3_nt: TGTGCCAGCAGCGTAGCTTCCGGGGGGAGCACAGATACGCAGTATTTT

v_call: TRBV5-4
j_call: TRBJ1-2
clone_size: -
d_call: -
cdr3_aa: CASSPGEANYGYTF
cdr3_nt: TGTGCCAGCAGCCCCGGGGAGGCTAACTATGGCTACACCTTC

v_call: TRBV7-9
j_call: TRBJ2-1
clone_size: -
d_call: TRBD2
cdr3_aa: CASSLGSGRVGEQFF
cdr3_nt: TGTGCCAGCAGCTTAGGTAGCGGGAGGGTCGGTGAGCAGTTCTTC

v_call: TRBV6-5
j_call: TRBJ2-5
clone_size: -
d_call: -
cdr3_aa: CASGRGQETQYF
cdr3_nt: TGTGCCAGCGGGAGAGGACAAGAGACCCAGTACTTC

v_call: TRBV5-1
j_call: TRBJ1-5
clone_size: -
d_call: -
cdr3_aa: CASSLEGAGANQPQHF
cdr3_nt: TGCGCCAGCAGCTTGGAAGGGGCTGGGGCGAATCAGCCCCAGCATTTT

v_call: TRBV5-1
j_call: TRBJ2-1
clone_size: -
d_call: TRBD2
cdr3_aa: CASRDSGRYNEQFF
cdr3_nt: TGCGCCAGCAGAGATAGCGGGAGATACAATGAGCAGTTCTTC

v_call: TRBV10-2
j_call: TRBJ2-2
clone_size: -
d_call: TRBD1
cdr3_aa: CASNDGQGRGGELFF
cdr3_nt: TGCGCCAGCAACGATGGACAGGGGCGCGGCGGGGAGCTGTTTTTT

v_call: TRBV6-1
j_call: TRBJ1-2
clone_size: -
d_call: -
cdr3_aa: CAFARGTNYGYTF
cdr3_nt: TGTGCCTTCGCCCGGGGCACTAACTATGGCTACACCTTC

v_call: TRBV7-2
j_call: TRBJ2-7
clone_size: -
d_call: TRBD2
cdr3_aa: CASSSQRGSSYEQYF
cdr3_nt: TGTGCCAGCAGCTCTCAGCGGGGGAGCTCCTACGAGCAGTACTTC

v_call: TRBV6-5
j_call: TRBJ1-6
clone_size: -
d_call: -
cdr3_aa: CASSYSAGTGISPLHF
cdr3_nt: TGTGCCAGCAGTTACTCCGCAGGGACGGGAATTTCACCCCTCCACTTT

v_call: TRBV5-1
j_call: TRBJ1-1
clone_size: -
d_call: -
cdr3_aa: CASSRDLAAEAFF
cdr3_nt: TGCGCCAGCAGCCGAGACCTGGCCGCTGAAGCTTTCTTT

v_call: TRBV6-1
j_call: TRBJ1-5
clone_size: -
d_call: -
cdr3_aa: CASRLGQPQHF
cdr3_nt: TGTGCCAGCCGCTTAGGTCAGCCCCAGCATTTT

v_call: TRBV7-9
j_call: TRBJ2-5
clone_size: -
d_call: -
cdr3_aa: CASSLGTGLETQYF
cdr3_nt: TGTGCCAGCAGCTTAGGTACAGGGCTAGAGACCCAGTACTTC